These T cell receptor beta chains were read from a single sample in a study of shared clonotypes between healthy human individuals. Profiled with immunoSEQ multiplex PCR; TCRdb holds only in-frame clones, not every one. The table includes under 1,100,000 clones, 70% to 80% detected once. What was sequenced was memory CD4+ T cells sorted from blood. These receptors were obtained from a man younger than 30 in good health. CDR3s include the opening cysteine and the closing phenylalanine or tryptophan. D genes are given only for firm matches. Not every row has a clone size; where given, it reads once, few, many or a size class.

CDR3	DNA	V	J	size	D
CASKTEYSNQPQHF	TGTGCCAGCAAGACGGAATATAGCAATCAGCCCCAGCATTTT	TRBV6-6	TRBJ1-5	.	.
CASRNYGVTNTEAFF	TGTGCCAGTCGGAATTACGGAGTCACGAACACTGAAGCTTTCTTT	TRBV19	TRBJ1-1	.	.
CASSFPVETGVGGEQYF	TGTGCCAGCAGCTTCCCTGTCGAGACAGGGGTTGGCGGCGAGCAGTACTTC	TRBV7-9	TRBJ2-7	once	TRBD1
CASSSGQSGANVLTF	TGCGCCAGCAGCTCCGGACAGTCTGGGGCCAACGTCCTGACTTTC	TRBV5-1	TRBJ2-6	.	.
CASSYGTGAGYTF	TGTGCCAGCAGTTACGGGACAGGGGCTGGCTACACCTTC	TRBV6-5	TRBJ1-2	.	TRBD1
CASTTSGKYEQYF	TGTGCCAGCACTACGAGCGGGAAATACGAGCAGTACTTC	TRBV7-9	TRBJ2-7	.	TRBD2
CASSPGLAVSTDTQYF	TGTGCCAGCAGCCCGGGACTAGCGGTTAGCACAGATACGCAGTATTTT	TRBV7-9	TRBJ2-3	.	TRBD2
CASSLYQRSSYNEQFF	TGTGCCAGCAGTTTATATCAGCGGAGCTCCTACAATGAGCAGTTCTTC	TRBV27	TRBJ2-1	few	.
CASSEFLDGGLNSPLHF	TGTGCCAGCAGTGAGTTTCTCGACGGGGGGTTAAATTCACCCCTCCACTTT	TRBV6-1	TRBJ1-6	.	.
CASRVGTAYNEQFF	TGCGCCAGCAGGGTCGGGACAGCCTACAATGAGCAGTTCTTC	TRBV5-1	TRBJ2-1	.	TRBD1
CASSENQRYNEQFF	TGTGCCAGCAGCGAGAATCAGCGTTACAATGAGCAGTTCTTC	TRBV25-1	TRBJ2-1	many	.
CASSGGQGGYTF	TGTGCCAGCAGCGGAGGACAGGGTGGCTACACCTTC	TRBV7-9	TRBJ1-2	few	TRBD1
CASSPGTAYEQYF	TGCGCCAGCAGCCCCGGGACAGCCTACGAGCAGTACTTC	TRBV5-1	TRBJ2-7	.	TRBD1
CASSLGTSGYTDTQYF	TGTGCCAGCAGCTTGGGGACTAGCGGATACACAGATACGCAGTATTTT	TRBV7-2	TRBJ2-3	few	TRBD2
CASSLGLAGVNEQYF	TGTGCCAGCAGCTTGGGACTAGCGGGAGTGAACGAGCAGTACTTC	TRBV7-2	TRBJ2-7	.	TRBD2
CASSSKNPNYGYTF	TGTGCCAGCAGCTCAAAAAACCCTAACTATGGCTACACCTTC	TRBV7-9	TRBJ1-2	.	.
CASSNRGFVEPQHF	TGTGCCAGCAGTAATCGGGGGTTTGTAGAGCCCCAGCATTTT	TRBV6-6	TRBJ1-5	.	.
CASSVEVMGTAHATNEKLFF	TGTGCCAGCAGCGTAGAGGTTATGGGGACAGCTCATGCAACTAATGAAAAACTGTTTTTT	TRBV9	TRBJ1-4	.	TRBD1
CASSLEISGETQYF	TGTGCCAGCAGCTTAGAAATTAGCGGGGAGACCCAGTACTTC	TRBV7-9	TRBJ2-5	few	TRBD2
CSVAGSMNTEAFF	TGCAGCGTTGCAGGGAGCATGAACACTGAAGCTTTCTTT	TRBV29-1	TRBJ1-1	.	.
CASGDATDTQYF	TGTGCCAGTGGAGATGCCACAGATACGCAGTATTTT	TRBV2	TRBJ2-3	once	.
CASSSATGTPNQPQHF	TGTGCCAGCTCATCAGCGACAGGGACCCCCAATCAGCCCCAGCATTTT	TRBV18	TRBJ1-5	few	TRBD1